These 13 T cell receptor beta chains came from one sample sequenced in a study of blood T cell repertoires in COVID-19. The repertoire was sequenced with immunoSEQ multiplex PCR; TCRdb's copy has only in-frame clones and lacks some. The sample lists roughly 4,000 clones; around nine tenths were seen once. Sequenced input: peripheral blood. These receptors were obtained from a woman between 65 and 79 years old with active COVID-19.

Here the CDR3 DNA reads TGTGCCAGCAGCTTGGGGCAGGGGGCCTATAGCAATCAGCCCCAGCATTTT. It yields the protein CASSLGQGAYSNQPQHF. The rearrangement links TRBV5-6 to TRBJ1-5; TRBD1 aligns across 8 bases. The V gene end was trimmed by 0 bases and the J gene end by 0 bases; junction bases not matched to a gene: 5. The CDR3 length is 17 residues. Germline V gene data show CDR1 as SGHDT and CDR2 as YYEEEE.

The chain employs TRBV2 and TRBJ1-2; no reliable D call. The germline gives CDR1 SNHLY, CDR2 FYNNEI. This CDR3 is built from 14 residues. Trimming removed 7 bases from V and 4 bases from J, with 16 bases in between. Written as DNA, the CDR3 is TGTGCCAGCACCAGTGAGGGAGGCCCCTATGGCTACACCTTC. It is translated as CASTSEGGPYGYTF.

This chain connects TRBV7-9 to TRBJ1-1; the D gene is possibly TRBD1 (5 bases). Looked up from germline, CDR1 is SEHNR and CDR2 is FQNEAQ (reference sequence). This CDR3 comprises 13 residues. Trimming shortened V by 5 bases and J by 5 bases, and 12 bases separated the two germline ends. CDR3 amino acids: CASSTTQGTEAFF. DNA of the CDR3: TGTGCCAGCAGCACTACTCAGGGTACTGAAGCTTTCTTT.

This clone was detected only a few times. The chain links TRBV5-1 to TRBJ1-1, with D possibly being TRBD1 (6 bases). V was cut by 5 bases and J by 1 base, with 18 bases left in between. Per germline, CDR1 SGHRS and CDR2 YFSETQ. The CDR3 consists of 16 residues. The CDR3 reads CASSPLGADWNTEAFF. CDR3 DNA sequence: TGCGCCAGCAGTCCATTGGGGGCGGACTGGAACACTGAAGCTTTCTTT. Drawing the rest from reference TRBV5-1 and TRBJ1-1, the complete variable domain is KAGVTQTPRYLIKTRGQQVTLSCSPISGHRSVSWYQQTPGQGLQFLFEYFSETQRNKGNFPGRFSGRQFSNSRSEMNVSTLELGDSALYLCASSPLGADWNTEAFFGQGTRLTVV.

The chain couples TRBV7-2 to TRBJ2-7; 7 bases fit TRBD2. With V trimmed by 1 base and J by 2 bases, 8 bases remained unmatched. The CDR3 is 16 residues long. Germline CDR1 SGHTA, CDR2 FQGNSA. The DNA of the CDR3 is TGTGCCAGCAGCTTAGAGGGCTTGACTAGCCCCTACGAGCAGTACTTC. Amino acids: CASSLEGLTSPYEQYF. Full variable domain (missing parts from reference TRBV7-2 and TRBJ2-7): GAGVSQSPSNKVTEKGKDVELRCDPISGHTALYWYRQSLGQGLEFLIYFQGNSAPDKSGLPSDRFSAERTGGSVSTLTIQRTQQEDSAVYLCASSLEGLTSPYEQYFGPGTRLTVT.

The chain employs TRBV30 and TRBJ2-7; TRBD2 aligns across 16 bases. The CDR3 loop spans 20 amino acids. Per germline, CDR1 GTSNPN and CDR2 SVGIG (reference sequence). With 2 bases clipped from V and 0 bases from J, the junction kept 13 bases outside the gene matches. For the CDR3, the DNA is TGTGCCTGGAGTCTATCCCCGGGACTAGCGGGGGGGGAGAGCTCCTACGAGCAGTACTTC. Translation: CAWSLSPGLAGGESSYEQYF.

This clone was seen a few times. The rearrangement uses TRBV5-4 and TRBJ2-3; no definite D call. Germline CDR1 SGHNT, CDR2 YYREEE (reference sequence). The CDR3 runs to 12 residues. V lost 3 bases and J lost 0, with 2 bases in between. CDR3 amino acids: CASSSSTDTQYF. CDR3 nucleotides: TGTGCCAGCAGCTCTAGCACAGATACGCAGTATTTT.

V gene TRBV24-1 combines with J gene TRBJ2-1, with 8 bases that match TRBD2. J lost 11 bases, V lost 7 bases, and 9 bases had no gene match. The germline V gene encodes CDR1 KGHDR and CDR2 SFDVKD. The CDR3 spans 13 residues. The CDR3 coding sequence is TGTGCCACCAGCCCCCGCGGGGGGACAAAGCAGTTCTTC. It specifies CATSPRGGTKQFF.

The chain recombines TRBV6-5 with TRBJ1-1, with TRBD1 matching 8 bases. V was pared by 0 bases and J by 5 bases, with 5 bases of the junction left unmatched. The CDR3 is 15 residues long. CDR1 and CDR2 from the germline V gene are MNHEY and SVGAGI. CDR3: CASSYSAGGLTEAFF. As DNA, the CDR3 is TGTGCCAGCAGTTACTCGGCAGGGGGCTTGACTGAAGCTTTCTTT.

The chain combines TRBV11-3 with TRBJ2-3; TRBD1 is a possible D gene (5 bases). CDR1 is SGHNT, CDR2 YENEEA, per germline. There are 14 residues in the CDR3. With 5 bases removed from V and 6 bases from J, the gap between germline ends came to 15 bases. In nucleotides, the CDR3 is TGTGCCAGCAGCCCGCCGCAGGGTTGGGATACGCAGTATTTT. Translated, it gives CASSPPQGWDTQYF.

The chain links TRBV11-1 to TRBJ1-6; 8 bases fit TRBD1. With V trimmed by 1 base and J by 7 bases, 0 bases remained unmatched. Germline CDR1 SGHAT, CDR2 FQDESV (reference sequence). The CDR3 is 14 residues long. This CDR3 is CASSLGDRNSPLHF. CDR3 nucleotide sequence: TGTGCCAGCAGCTTAGGGGACAGGAATTCACCCCTCCACTTT.

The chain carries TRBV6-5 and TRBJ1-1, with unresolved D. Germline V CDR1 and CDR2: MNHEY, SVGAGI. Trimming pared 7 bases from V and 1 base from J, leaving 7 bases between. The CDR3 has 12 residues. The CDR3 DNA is TGTGCCAGCACTAACAGGAACACTGAAGCTTTCTTT. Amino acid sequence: CASTNRNTEAFF.

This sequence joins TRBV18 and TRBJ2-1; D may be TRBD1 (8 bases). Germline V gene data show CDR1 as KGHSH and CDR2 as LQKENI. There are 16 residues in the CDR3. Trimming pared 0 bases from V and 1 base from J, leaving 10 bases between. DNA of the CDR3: TGTGCCAGCTCACCACCACAGGGGGGGTCCTACAATGAGCAGTTCTTC. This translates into CASSPPQGGSYNEQFF. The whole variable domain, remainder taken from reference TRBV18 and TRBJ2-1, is NAGVMQNPRHLVRRRGQEARLRCSPMKGHSHVYWYRQLPEEGLKFMVYLQKENIIDESGMPKERFSAEFPKEGPSILRIQQVVRGDSAAYFCASSPPQGGSYNEQFFGPGTRLTVL.